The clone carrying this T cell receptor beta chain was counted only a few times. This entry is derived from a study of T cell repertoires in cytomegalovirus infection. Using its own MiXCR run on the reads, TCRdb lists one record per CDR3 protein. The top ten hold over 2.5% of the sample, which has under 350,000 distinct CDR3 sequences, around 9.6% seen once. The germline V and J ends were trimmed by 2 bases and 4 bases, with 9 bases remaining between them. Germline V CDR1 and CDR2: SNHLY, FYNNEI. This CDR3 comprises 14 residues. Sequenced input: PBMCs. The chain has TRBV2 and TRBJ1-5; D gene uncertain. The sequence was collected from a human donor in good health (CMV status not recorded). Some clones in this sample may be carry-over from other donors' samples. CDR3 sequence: CASSESLSNQPQHF. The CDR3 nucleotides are TGTGCCAGCAGTGAAAGCCTTTCAAATCAGCCCCAGCATTTT.